What follows are 2 T cell receptor beta chains derived from one specimen sequenced in a study of shared clonotypes between healthy human individuals. Data came from immunoSEQ multiplex PCR; TCRdb stores just in-frame clones and leaves some out. The data contain hundreds of thousands of clones, approximately 95% of them singletons. Only CD45RO-negative cells positively selected for CCR7 counted as naive CD8 cells, so terminally differentiated effector memory CD45RA+ cells were excluded. The sequenced material came from naive CD8+ T cells sorted from blood. These TCRs come from a woman aged 30 to 39 in good health.

The chain uses TRBV4-1 and TRBJ2-3; TRBD1 matches 8 bases. V trimming: 2 bases; J trimming: 5 bases; junction bases outside the gene matches: 9. This CDR3 has 16 residues. Looked up from germline, CDR1 is MGHRA and CDR2 is YSYEKL. The CDR3 loop reads CASSQTTGASLDTQYF. CDR3 nucleotides: TGCGCCAGCAGCCAAACGACAGGGGCCAGCTTAGATACGCAGTATTTT.

V is TRBV27 and J is TRBJ2-2; 8 bases map to TRBD2. Germline loops: CDR1 MNHEY, CDR2 SMNVEV (reference sequence). The CDR3 is 17 residues long. The V gene end was trimmed by 5 bases and the J gene end by 5 bases; junction bases not matched to a gene: 13. The CDR3 bases are TGTGCCAGCAGTCCACAACTAGCGGCCGGGGGAACCGGGGAGCTGTTTTTT. Its protein product is CASSPQLAAGGTGELFF.